This TCR beta chain appears in the sequencing data of a study of blood T cell repertoires in COVID-19. Repertoires were generated with immunoSEQ multiplex PCR, while TCRdb's copy carries only in-frame clones and drops some. The sample holds 360,000 or so clones, 88% seen once. Germline CDR1 is LNHDA and CDR2 is SQIVND (reference sequence). The CDR3 is 14 residues long. V gave up 3 bases and J gave up 4 bases, with 12 bases separating them. The study drew participants aged 18 to 89 years from 24 US areas. The receptor was isolated from a woman aged 30 to 39 who had been exposed to COVID-19. Sequenced sample: PBMCs or T cells enriched from blood (not recorded which). The rearrangement joins TRBV19 to TRBJ2-5, with D maybe TRBD2 (5 bases). CDR3 in amino acids: CASSIPTRPETQYF. As DNA, the CDR3 is TGTGCCAGTAGTATCCCCACTAGGCCAGAGACCCAGTACTTC.